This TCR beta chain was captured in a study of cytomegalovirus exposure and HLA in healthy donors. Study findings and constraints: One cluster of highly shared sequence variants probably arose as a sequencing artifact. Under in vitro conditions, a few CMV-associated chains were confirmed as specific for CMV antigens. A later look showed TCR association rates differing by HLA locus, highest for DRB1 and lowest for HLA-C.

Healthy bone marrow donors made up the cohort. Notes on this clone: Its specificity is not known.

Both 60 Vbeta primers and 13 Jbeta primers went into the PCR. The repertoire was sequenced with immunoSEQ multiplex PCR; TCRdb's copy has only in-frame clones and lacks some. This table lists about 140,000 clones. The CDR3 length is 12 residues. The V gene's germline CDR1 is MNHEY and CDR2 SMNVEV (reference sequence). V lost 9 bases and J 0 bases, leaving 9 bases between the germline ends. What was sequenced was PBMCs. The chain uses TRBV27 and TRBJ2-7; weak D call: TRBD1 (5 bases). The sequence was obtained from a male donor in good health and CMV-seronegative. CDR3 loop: CASTGHSYEQYF. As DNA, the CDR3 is TGTGCCAGTACAGGACACTCCTACGAGCAGTACTTC.